The source of this TCR beta chain is a study of CD8+ T cells in alopecia areata. Study-level results: The study found higher clonality in lesional than normal scalp, especially in alopecia totalis/universalis. In scalp samples, resident alphabeta T cells of normal skin are also sequenced.

After isolation, RNA underwent reverse transcription to generate cDNA as the sequencing template. Generated by immunoSEQ multiplex PCR, the TCRdb table keeps only in-frame clones and is missing some. The table shows 150,000 to 190,000 clones, with 45% to 60% occurring only once. Sampling of alopecia areata patients yielded lesional scalp punch biopsies as well as peripheral blood. Researchers picked out CD4+ and CD8+ T cells from PBMCs by sorting. V was clipped by 5 bases and J by 4 bases; unmatched bases: 5. Germline CDR1 SEHNR, CDR2 FQNEAQ (reference sequence). The CDR3 consists of 15 residues. A note on this clone: The antigen is unknown.

The receptor was isolated from a human donor with alopecia areata. The chain has TRBV7-9 and TRBJ2-3, with TRBD1 matching 11 bases. Here the sequenced sample was CD8+ T cells sorted from blood, taken at week 0. CDR3 amino acids: CASSRRTGGADTQYF. The CDR3 nucleotides are TGTGCCAGCAGCCGCCGGACAGGGGGCGCAGATACGCAGTATTTT.